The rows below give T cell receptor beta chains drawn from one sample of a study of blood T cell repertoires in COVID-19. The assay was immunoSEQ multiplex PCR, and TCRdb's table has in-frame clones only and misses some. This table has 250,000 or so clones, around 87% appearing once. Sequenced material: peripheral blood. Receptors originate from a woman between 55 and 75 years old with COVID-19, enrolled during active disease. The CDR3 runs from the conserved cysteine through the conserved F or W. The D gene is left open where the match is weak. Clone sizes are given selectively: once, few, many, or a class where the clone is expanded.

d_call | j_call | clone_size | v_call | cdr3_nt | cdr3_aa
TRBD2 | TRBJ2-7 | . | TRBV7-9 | TGTGCCAGCAGCTACCTTAGCGGGAGGGCCGGCGAGCAGTACTTC | CASSYLSGRAGEQYF
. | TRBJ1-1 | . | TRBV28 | TGTGCCAGCAGTTTTCAGGGAGGGGGAGAAGAAGCTTTCTTT | CASSFQGGGEEAFF
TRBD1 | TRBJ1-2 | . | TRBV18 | TGTGCCAGCTCACCGGACAGGAACTATGGCTACACCTTC | CASSPDRNYGYTF
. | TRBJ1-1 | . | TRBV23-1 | TGCGCCAGCAGTCAATGGGGGGAAACTGAAGCTTTCTTT | CASSQWGETEAFF
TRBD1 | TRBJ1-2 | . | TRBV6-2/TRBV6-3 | TGTGCCAGCAGTTCCCCCGGGACAGGGGTCTATGGCTACACCTTC | CASSSPGTGVYGYTF
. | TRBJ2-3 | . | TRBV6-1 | TGTGCCAGCAGTGATCCTGATACGCAGTATTTT | CASSDPDTQYF
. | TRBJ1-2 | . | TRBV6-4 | TGTGCCAGCAGCCATAACGGGGGGAATTTTTATGGCTACACCTTC | CASSHNGGNFYGYTF
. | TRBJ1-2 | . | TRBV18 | TGTGCCAGCTCCGAAGCCATGGACAGCGGCTACACCTTC | CASSEAMDSGYTF
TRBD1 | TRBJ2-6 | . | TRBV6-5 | TGTGCCAGCAGTAGACCGGGACAGCTCAACGTCCTGACTTTC | CASSRPGQLNVLTF
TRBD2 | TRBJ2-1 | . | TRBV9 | TGTGCCAGCAGCAGGAGTAGCGGGGGCTACAATGAGCAGTTCTTC | CASSRSSGGYNEQFF
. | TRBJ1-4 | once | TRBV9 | TGTGCCAGCAGCGTAGAGGGGCAGACTAATGAAAAACTGTTTTTT | CASSVEGQTNEKLFF
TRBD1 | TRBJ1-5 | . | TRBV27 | TGTGCCAGACTAACCTGGGACAGGGACAATCAGCCCCAGCATTTT | CARLTWDRDNQPQHF
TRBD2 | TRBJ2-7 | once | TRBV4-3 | TGCGCCAGCAGCCAACGGCTAGCGGGAGGCTTGGGGGCCTACGAGCAGTACTTC | CASSQRLAGGLGAYEQYF
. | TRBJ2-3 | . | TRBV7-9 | TGTGCCAGCAGCTTAGCGTTTGGGGCAGATCCCCTCACAGATACGCAGTATTTT | CASSLAFGADPLTDTQYF
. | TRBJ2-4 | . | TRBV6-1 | TGTGCCAGCAGTGAAGCGGGGACTTCCAAAAACATTCAGTACTTC | CASSEAGTSKNIQYF
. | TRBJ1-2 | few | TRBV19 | TGTGCCAGTAGTTTCGACAGGCCCTATGGCTACACCTTC | CASSFDRPYGYTF
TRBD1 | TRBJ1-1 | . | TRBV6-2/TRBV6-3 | TGTGCCAGCAACCCCGGGACAGGGATGAACACTGAAGCTTTCTTT | CASNPGTGMNTEAFF
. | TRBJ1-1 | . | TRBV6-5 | TGTGCCAGCAGTCCAAACAGGGTAAACACTGAAGCTTTCTTT | CASSPNRVNTEAFF
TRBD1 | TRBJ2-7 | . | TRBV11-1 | TGTGCCAGCAGCCAGCGACAGGGGTCCTACGAGCAGTACTTC | CASSQRQGSYEQYF
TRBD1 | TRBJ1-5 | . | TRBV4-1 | TGCGCCAGCAGCCAGGCCGGGACAGGGTCGCAGCCCCAGCATTTT | CASSQAGTGSQPQHF
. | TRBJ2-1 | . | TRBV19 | TGTGCCAGTAGCGAGACAGCTTACAATGAGCAGTTCTTC | CASSETAYNEQFF
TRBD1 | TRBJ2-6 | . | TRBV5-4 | TGTGCCAGCAGCCAACCAGGGACAGGGGGCGCATATGGGGCCAACGTCCTGACTTTC | CASSQPGTGGAYGANVLTF
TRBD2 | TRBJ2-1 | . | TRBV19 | TGTGCCAGTATGGCTAGCGGGACGGACAGGCAGTTCTTC | CASMASGTDRQFF
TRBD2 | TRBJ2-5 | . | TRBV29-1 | TGTTCGGGAGGGAACCGGGAGACCCAGTACTTC | CSGGNRETQYF
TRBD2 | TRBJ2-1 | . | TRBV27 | TGTGCCAGCAGTTCCCGACTAGCGGGAGGTTTTTACAATGAGCAGTTCTTC | CASSSRLAGGFYNEQFF
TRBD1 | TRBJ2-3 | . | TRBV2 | TGTGCCAGCAGCCCTGCCCCGTCCGACAGGGCCCCAGATACGCAGTATTTT | CASSPAPSDRAPDTQYF
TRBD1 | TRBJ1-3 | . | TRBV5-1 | TGCGCCAGCAGCCGGGACAGCGTCTCTGGAAACACCATATATTTT | CASSRDSVSGNTIYF
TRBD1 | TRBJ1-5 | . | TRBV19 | TGTGCCAGTAGTTTGGGGACAGCCTTAAATCAGCCCCAGCATTTT | CASSLGTALNQPQHF
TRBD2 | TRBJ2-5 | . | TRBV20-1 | TGCAGTGCTAGTGGACTAGCGGAAGAGACCCAGTACTTC | CSASGLAEETQYF